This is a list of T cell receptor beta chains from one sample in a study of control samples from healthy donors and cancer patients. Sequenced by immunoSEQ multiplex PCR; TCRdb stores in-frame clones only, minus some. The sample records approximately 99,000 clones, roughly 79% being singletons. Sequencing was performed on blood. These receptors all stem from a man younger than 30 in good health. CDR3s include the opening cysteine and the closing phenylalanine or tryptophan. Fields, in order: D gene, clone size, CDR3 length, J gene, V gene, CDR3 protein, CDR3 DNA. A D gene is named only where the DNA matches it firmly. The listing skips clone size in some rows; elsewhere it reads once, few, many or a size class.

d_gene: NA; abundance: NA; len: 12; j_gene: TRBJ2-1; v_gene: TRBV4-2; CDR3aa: CASSQDGNEQFF; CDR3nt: TGTGCCAGCAGCCAAGACGGCAATGAGCAGTTCTTC
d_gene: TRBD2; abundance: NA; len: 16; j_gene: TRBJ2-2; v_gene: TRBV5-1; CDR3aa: CASSSLVAGVTGELFF; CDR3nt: TGCGCCAGCAGCTCGCTGGTAGCGGGGGTTACCGGGGAGCTGTTTTTT
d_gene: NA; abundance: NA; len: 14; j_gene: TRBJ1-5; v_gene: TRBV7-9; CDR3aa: CASSSGVNNQPQHF; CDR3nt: TGTGCCAGCAGCTCAGGGGTGAACAATCAGCCCCAGCATTTT
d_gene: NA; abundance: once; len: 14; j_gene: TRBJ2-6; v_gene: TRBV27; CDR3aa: CASSIFSGANVLTF; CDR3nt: TGTGCCAGCAGCATCTTCTCTGGGGCCAACGTCCTGACTTTC
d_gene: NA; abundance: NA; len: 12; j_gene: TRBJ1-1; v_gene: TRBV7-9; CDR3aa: CASSYDNTEAFF; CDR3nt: TGTGCCAGCAGCTACGATAACACTGAAGCTTTCTTT
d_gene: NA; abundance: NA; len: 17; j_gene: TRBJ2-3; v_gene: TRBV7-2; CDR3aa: CASSPRSFGASTDTQYF; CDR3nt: TGTGCCAGCAGCCCGCGATCCTTTGGAGCTAGCACAGATACGCAGTATTTT
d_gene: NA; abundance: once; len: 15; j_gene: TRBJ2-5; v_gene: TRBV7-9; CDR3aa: CASSLAPGGHETQYF; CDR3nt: TGTGCCAGCAGCTTAGCGCCGGGCGGGCATGAGACCCAGTACTTC
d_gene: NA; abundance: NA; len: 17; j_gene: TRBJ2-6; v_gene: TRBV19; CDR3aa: CASSIDAVGGLGNVLTF; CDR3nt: TGTGCCAGTAGTATAGATGCAGTGGGGGGGCTGGGCAACGTCCTGACTTTC
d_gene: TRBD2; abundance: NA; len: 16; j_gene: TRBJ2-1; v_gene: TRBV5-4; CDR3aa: CASSSPSGGAYNEQFF; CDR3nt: TGTGCCAGCAGCTCTCCAAGCGGGGGAGCCTACAATGAGCAGTTCTTC
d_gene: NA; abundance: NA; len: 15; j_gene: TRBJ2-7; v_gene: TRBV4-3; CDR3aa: CASSQAQDGHYEQYF; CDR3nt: TGCGCCAGCAGCCAAGCCCAGGACGGACACTACGAGCAGTACTTC
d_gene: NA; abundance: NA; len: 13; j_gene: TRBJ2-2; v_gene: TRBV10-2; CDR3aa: CASSDLVPGELFF; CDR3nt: TGCGCCAGCAGTGACTTAGTTCCCGGGGAGCTGTTTTTT
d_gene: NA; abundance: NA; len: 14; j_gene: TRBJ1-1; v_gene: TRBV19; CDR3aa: CASSKKGLNTEAFF; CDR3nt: TGTGCCAGTAGTAAGAAGGGGTTGAACACTGAAGCTTTCTTT
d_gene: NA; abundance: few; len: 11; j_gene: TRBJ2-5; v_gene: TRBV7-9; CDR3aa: CASSFVGTQYF; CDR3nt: TGTGCCAGCAGCTTTGTCGGGACCCAGTACTTC
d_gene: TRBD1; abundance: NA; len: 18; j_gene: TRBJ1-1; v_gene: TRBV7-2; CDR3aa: CASSGQGALRVGGTEAFF; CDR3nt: TGTGCCAGCAGCGGACAGGGGGCGCTTAGAGTAGGTGGGACTGAAGCTTTCTTT
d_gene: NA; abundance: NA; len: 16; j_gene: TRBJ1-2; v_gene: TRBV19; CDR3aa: CASSPPQFSLNYGYTF; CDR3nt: TGTGCCAGTAGTCCCCCGCAGTTCAGTCTTAACTATGGCTACACCTTC
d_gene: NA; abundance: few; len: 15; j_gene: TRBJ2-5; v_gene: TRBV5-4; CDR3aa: CASNPSTGNQETQYF; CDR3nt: TGTGCCAGCAACCCATCTACAGGGAACCAAGAGACCCAGTACTTC
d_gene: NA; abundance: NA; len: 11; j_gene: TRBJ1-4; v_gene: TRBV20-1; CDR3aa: CSAGGGEKLFF; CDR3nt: TGCAGTGCTGGGGGAGGCGAAAAACTGTTTTTT
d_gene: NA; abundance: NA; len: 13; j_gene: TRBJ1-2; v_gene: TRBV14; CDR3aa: CASSPGSFNGYTF; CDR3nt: TGTGCCAGCAGCCCAGGCAGCTTTAATGGCTACACCTTC
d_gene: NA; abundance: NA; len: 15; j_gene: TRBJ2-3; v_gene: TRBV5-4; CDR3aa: CASSSGGEYTDTQYF; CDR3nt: TGTGCCAGCAGCTCTGGCGGGGAATACACAGATACGCAGTATTTT
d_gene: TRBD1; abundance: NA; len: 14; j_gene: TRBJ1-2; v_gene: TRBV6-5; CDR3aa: CASRQGQRRNGYTF; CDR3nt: TGTGCCTCCCGACAGGGCCAGAGACGAAATGGCTACACCTTC
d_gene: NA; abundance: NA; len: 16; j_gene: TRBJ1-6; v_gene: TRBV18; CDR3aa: CASSREAGFTNSPLHF; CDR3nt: TGTGCCAGCTCACGGGAGGCAGGGTTTACTAATTCACCCCTCCACTTT
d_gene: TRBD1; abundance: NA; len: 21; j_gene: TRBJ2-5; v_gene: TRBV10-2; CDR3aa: CASKGPRDRDEEGGNQETQYF; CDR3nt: TGCGCCAGCAAGGGCCCTCGGGACAGGGATGAGGAAGGGGGTAACCAAGAGACCCAGTACTTC
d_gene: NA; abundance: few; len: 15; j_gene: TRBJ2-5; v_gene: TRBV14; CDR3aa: CASSQDTGWQETQYF; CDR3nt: TGTGCCAGCAGCCAAGATACAGGGTGGCAAGAGACCCAGTACTTC
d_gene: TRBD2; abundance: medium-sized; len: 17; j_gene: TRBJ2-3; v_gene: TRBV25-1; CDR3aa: CASSPSSTSGGTDTQYF; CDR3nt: TGTGCCAGCAGTCCATCATCGACTAGCGGGGGCACAGATACGCAGTATTTT
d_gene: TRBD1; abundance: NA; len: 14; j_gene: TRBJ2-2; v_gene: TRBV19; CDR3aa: CASADRGFTPALFF; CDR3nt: TGTGCCAGCGCGGACAGGGGTTTTACCCCGGCCCTGTTTTTT
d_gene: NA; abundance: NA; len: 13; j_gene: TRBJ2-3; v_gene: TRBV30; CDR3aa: CAWSLLRGDTQYF; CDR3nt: TGTGCCTGGAGTTTATTGCGCGGGGATACGCAGTATTTT
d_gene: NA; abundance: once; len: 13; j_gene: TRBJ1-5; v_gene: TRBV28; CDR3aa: CASSPAFHQPQHF; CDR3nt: TGTGCCAGCAGTCCGGCGTTTCACCAGCCCCAGCATTTT
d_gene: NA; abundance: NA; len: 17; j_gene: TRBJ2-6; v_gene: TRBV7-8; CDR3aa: CASSLASSHSGANVLTF; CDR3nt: TGTGCCAGCAGCTTAGCGAGCAGTCACTCTGGGGCCAACGTCCTGACTTTC
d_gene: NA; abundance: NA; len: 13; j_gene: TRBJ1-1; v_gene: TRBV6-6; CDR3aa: CASSYLLGSEAFF; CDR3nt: TGTGCCAGCAGTTACTTATTGGGCTCCGAAGCTTTCTTT
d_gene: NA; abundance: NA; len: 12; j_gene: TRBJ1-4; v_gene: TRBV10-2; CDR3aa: CASRMDSEKLFF; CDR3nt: TGCGCCAGCAGGATGGACAGTGAAAAACTGTTTTTT
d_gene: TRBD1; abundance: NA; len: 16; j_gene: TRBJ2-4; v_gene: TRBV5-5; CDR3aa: CASRLYSGQGKNIQYF; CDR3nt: TGTGCCAGCCGTTTATATTCGGGACAGGGAAAAAACATTCAGTACTTC
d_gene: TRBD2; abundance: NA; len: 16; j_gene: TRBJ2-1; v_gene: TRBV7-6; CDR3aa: CASSSRLAGGQNEQFF; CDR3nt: TGTGCCAGCAGCTCTAGACTAGCGGGGGGGCAAAATGAGCAGTTCTTC
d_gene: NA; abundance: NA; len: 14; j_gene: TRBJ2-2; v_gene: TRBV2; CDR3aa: CASSEGAITGELFF; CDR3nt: TGTGCCAGCAGTGAAGGGGCTATCACCGGGGAGCTGTTTTTT
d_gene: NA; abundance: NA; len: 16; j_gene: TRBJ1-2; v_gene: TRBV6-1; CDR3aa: CASSEISWGEGNGYTF; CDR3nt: TGTGCCAGCAGTGAGATCTCGTGGGGAGAAGGTAATGGCTACACCTTC
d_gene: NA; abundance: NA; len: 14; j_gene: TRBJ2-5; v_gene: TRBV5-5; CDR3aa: CASSPSTGRETQYF; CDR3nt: TGTGCCAGCAGCCCCTCGACTGGGCGAGAGACCCAGTACTTC
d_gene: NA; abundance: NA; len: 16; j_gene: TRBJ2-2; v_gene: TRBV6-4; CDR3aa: CASREPRGPNTGELFF; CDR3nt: TGTGCCAGCAGGGAGCCTAGGGGCCCGAACACCGGGGAGCTGTTTTTT
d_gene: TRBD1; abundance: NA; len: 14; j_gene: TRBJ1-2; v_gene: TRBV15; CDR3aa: CATSRDLAGGGYTF; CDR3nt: TGTGCCACCAGCAGAGATCTGGCAGGGGGTGGCTACACCTTC
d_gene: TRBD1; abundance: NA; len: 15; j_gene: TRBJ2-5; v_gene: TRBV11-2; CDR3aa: CASSLEGQMGETQYF; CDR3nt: TGTGCCAGCAGCTTAGAGGGACAGATGGGAGAGACCCAGTACTTC
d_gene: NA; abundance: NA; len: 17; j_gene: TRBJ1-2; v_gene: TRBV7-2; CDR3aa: CASSLKGGRNMNYGYTF; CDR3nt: TGTGCCAGCAGCTTAAAGGGGGGCAGAAATATGAACTATGGCTACACCTTC
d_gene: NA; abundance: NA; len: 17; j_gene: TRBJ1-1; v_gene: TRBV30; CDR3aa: CAWSGTIRWALGTEAFF; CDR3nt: TGTGCCTGGAGTGGAACGATCAGGTGGGCCCTAGGCACTGAAGCTTTCTTT
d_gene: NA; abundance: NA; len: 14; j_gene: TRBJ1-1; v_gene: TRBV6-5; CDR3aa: CASSYSSRASEAFF; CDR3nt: TGTGCCAGCAGTTACTCGAGCAGGGCGTCTGAAGCTTTCTTT
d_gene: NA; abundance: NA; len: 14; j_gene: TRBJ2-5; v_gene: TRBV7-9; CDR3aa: CASSPPGRQETQYF; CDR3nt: TGTGCCAGCAGCCCCCCAGGAAGGCAAGAGACCCAGTACTTC
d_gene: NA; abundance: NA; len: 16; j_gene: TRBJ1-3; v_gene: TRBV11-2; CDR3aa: CASSPRTDSSGNTIYF; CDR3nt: TGTGCCAGCAGCCCACGGACGGACTCTTCTGGAAACACCATATATTTT
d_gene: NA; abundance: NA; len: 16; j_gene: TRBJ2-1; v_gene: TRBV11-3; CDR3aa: CASSLGTVRFHNEQFF; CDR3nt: TGTGCCAGCAGCTTAGGGACAGTTCGGTTCCACAATGAGCAGTTCTTC
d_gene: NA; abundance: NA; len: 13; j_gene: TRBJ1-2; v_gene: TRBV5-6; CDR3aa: CASGREIDYGYTF; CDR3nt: TGTGCCAGCGGTAGGGAGATCGACTATGGCTACACCTTC
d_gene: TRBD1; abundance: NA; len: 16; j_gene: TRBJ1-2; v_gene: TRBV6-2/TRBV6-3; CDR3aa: CASSYRTGEGSYGYTF; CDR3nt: TGTGCCAGCAGTTACCGAACAGGGGAGGGCAGCTATGGCTACACCTTC
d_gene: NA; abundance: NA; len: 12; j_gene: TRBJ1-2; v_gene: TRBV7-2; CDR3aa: CASSLSGYGYTF; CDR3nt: TGTGCCAGCAGCCTTAGTGGCTATGGCTACACCTTC
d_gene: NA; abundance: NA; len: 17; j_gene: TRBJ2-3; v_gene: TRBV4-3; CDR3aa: CASSQEWAGGSTDTQYF; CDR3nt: TGCGCCAGCAGCCAAGAATGGGCTGGGGGGAGCACAGATACGCAGTATTTT
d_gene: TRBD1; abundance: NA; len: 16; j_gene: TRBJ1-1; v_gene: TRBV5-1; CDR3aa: CASSSWTGRAGTEAFF; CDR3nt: TGCGCCAGCAGCTCCTGGACAGGGAGAGCGGGGACTGAAGCTTTCTTT
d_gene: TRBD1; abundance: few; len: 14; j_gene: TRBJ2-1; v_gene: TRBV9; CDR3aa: CASSVTGGRNEQFF; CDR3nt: TGTGCCAGCAGCGTCACAGGGGGGAGGAATGAGCAGTTCTTC
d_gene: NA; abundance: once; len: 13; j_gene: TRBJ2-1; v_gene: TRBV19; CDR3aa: CASSLLRSGEQFF; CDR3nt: TGTGCCAGTAGTCTCCTACGGAGCGGGGAGCAGTTCTTC
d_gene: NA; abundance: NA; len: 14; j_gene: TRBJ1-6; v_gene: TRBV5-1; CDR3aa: CASSLAPGNSPLHF; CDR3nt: TGCGCCAGCAGCTTGGCTCCGGGAAATTCACCCCTCCACTTT
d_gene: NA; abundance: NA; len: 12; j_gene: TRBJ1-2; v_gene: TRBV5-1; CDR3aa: CASSLGGYGYTF; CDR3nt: TGCGCCAGCAGCTTGGGGGGTTACGGCTACACCTTC
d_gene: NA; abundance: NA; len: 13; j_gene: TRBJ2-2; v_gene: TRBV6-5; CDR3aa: CASLSANTGELFF; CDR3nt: TGTGCCAGCCTCTCGGCCAACACCGGGGAGCTGTTTTTT
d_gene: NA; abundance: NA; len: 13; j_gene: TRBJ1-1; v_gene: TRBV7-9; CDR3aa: CASSLSAYTEAFF; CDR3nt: TGTGCCAGCAGCTTATCGGCGTACACTGAAGCTTTCTTT